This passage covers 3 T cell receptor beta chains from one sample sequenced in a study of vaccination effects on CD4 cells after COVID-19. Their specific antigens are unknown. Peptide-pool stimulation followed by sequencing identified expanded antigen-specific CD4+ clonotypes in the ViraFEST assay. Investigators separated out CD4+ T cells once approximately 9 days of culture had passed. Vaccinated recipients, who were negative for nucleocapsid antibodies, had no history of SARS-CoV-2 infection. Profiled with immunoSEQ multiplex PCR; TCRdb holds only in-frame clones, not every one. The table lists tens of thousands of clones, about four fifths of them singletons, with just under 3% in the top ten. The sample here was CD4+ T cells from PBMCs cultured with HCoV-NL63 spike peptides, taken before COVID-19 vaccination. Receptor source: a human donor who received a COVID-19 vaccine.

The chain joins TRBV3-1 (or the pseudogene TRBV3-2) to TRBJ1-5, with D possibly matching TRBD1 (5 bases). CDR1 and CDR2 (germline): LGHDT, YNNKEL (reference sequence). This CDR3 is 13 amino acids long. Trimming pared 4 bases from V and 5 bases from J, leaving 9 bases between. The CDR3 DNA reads TGTGCCAGCAGCCGAGGGGACCATCAGCCCCAGCATTTT. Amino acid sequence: CASSRGDHQPQHF.

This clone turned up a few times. The CDR3 is CASSQGRTSGQETQYF. CDR3 bases: TGCGCCAGCAGCCAAGGCCGGACTAGCGGCCAAGAGACCCAGTACTTC. This chain uses TRBV4-1 with TRBJ2-5; TRBD2 aligns across 10 bases. The CDR3 extends over 16 amino acids. Germline V CDR1 and CDR2: MGHRA, YSYEKL. Unmatched junction bases numbered 3, after V lost 1 base and J lost 1 base.

The CDR3 sequence: CASSRGLSGYNSPLHF. In DNA, the CDR3 is TGTGCCAGCAGTCGGGGTCTTTCAGGGTATAATTCACCCCTCCACTTT. This chain joins TRBV25-1 and TRBJ1-6; tentatively, D is TRBD1 (5 bases). Germline CDR1 reads MGHDK; CDR2 reads SYGVNS. V was clipped by 5 bases and J by 4 bases, with 15 bases between them. CDR3 size: 16 residues.